The 31 T cell receptor beta chains below all came from one sample that was sequenced in a study of T-cell memory formation after mild COVID-19. MiXCR, applied by TCRdb to the 5' RACE reads, yields one record per CDR3 protein. The table shows roughly 340,000 distinct CDR3 sequences, with more than 20% occurring only once. Sequenced: PBMCs or a T cell subset sorted from them (not recorded which). These receptors came from a man between 18 and 35 years old who had mild COVID-19 (a few samples of this study predate the infection). Cell type and time point are not known.

The V gene is TRBV12-3 or TRBV12-4, the J gene TRBJ1-1; the match to TRBD1 covers 11 bases. V trimming: 5 bases; J trimming: 5 bases; junction bases outside the gene matches: 1. This CDR3 spans 13 amino acids. In DNA, the CDR3 is TGTGCCAGCAGTGGGACAGGGGGGACTGAAGCTTTCTTT. Residues: CASSGTGGTEAFF.

The chain links TRBV7-2 to TRBJ2-7; D call uncertain. V lost 1 base and J 6 bases, leaving 7 bases between the germline ends. This CDR3 is built from 12 residues. The V gene's germline CDR1 is SGHTA and CDR2 FQGNSA. The CDR3 sequence: CASSLVPAEQYF. The CDR3 DNA follows: TGTGCCAGCAGCTTAGTTCCAGCCGAGCAGTACTTC. Full variable domain (rest looked up from reference TRBV7-2 and TRBJ2-7): GAGVSQSPSNKVTEKGKDVELRCDPISGHTALYWYRQSLGQGLEFLIYFQGNSAPDKSGLPSDRFSAERTGGSVSTLTIQRTQQEDSAVYLCASSLVPAEQYFGPGTRLTVT.

The chain links TRBV4-3 to TRBJ1-3, with unresolved D. CDR3 length: 14 residues. CDR1 LGHNA and CDR2 YSLEER come from the germline V gene. V gave up 1 base and J gave up 1 base, with 5 bases separating them. The CDR3 DNA reads TGCGCCAGCAGCCAAGCACAGTCTGGAAACACCATATATTTT. Protein product: CASSQAQSGNTIYF.

This clonotype was seen more than once but under ten times. This rearrangement joins TRBV7-2 to TRBJ1-2, with D hard to call. The CDR3 is 16 residues long. V shed 1 base and J shed 3 bases, with 15 bases lying between them. CDR1 and CDR2 from the germline V gene are SGHTA and FQGNSA. CDR3 residues: CASSLVRGVGDYGYTF. As DNA, the CDR3 is TGTGCCAGCAGCTTAGTACGCGGGGTGGGCGACTATGGCTACACCTTC.

The rearrangement uses TRBV10-3 and TRBJ2-7; maybe TRBD1 (5 bases). The CDR3 has 14 amino acids. Trimming took 4 bases from V and 1 from J, leaving 11 bases between them. Germline V gene data show CDR1 as ENHRY and CDR2 as SYGVKD. The CDR3 coding sequence is TGTGCCATCAGTGCCGGTCAGGGATCCTACGAGCAGTACTTC. Translation gives CAISAGQGSYEQYF.

The chain is built from TRBV2 and TRBJ2-3, with a tentative D call TRBD2 (5 bases). Germline V gene sequence: CDR1 SNHLY, CDR2 FYNNEI. This CDR3 contains 11 residues. The V end lost 11 bases, the J end lost 7 bases, and 13 bases lay between the germline ends. CDR3 bases: TGTGCCGGAGGAGCGGTGTATACGCAGTATTTT. Encoded protein: CAGGAVYTQYF.

This chain connects TRBV5-6 to TRBJ1-4; D remains unclear. V dropped 3 bases and J dropped 2 bases, with 11 bases sitting between them. The germline V gene has CDR1 SGHDT and CDR2 YYEEEE. This CDR3 spans 15 amino acids. The CDR3 region is CASSSRLPTNEKLFF. DNA for the CDR3: TGTGCCAGCAGCTCTCGTCTTCCGACTAATGAAAAACTGTTTTTT. Filled out from reference TRBV5-6 and TRBJ1-4, the complete variable domain reads DAGVTQSPTHLIKTRGQQVTLRCSPKSGHDTVSWYQQALGQGPQFIFQYYEEEERQRGNFPDRFSGHQFPNYSSELNVNALLLGDSALYLCASSSRLPTNEKLFFGSGTQLSVL.

This clonotype was detected once. V gene TRBV7-9 combines with J gene TRBJ2-1, with D hard to call. Germline V CDR1 and CDR2: SEHNR, FQNEAQ (reference sequence). V was trimmed by 1 base and J by 6 bases, leaving 7 bases between them. This CDR3 has 13 amino acids. CDR3 nucleotide sequence: TGTGCCAGCAGCTTAGGGGCGGCCAATGAGCAGTTCTTC. Its protein product is CASSLGAANEQFF.

V usage is TRBV12-3 or TRBV12-4 and J usage is TRBJ2-6; a possible D gene is TRBD1 (5 bases). The CDR3 loop spans 15 amino acids. V lost 5 bases to trimming and J lost 3 bases, with 11 bases between them. The CDR3 region is CASSPLGDGANVLTF. In DNA form, the CDR3 reads TGTGCCAGCAGTCCCTTAGGGGATGGGGCCAACGTCCTGACTTTC.

This clonotype has just a few counts. As DNA, the CDR3 is TGTGCCAGTAGCGCGGGACAGCGGATAAACTATGGCTACACCTTC. Protein sequence: CASSAGQRINYGYTF. The V and J genes are TRBV19 and TRBJ1-2, with 7 bases lining up with TRBD1. V shed 6 bases and J 2 bases; nucleotides not matched to a gene: 9. Germline V gene lookup returns CDR1 LNHDA and CDR2 SQIVND (reference sequence). This CDR3 is built from 15 residues.

There are a few counts of this clonotype. The chain combines TRBV20-1 with TRBJ2-5; weak D call: TRBD2 (6 bases). Germline V lookup: CDR1 DFQATT, CDR2 SNEGSKA (reference sequence). V lost 0 bases and J lost 5, with 16 bases in between. This CDR3 has 15 residues. DNA of the CDR3: TGCAGTGCTAGAGATAGGACTAAAGTCGCGGAGACCCAGTACTTC. Encoded protein: CSARDRTKVAETQYF.

The chain employs TRBV7-9 and TRBJ1-1, with D perhaps matching TRBD1 (5 bases). Between the trimmed V and J ends, which lost 4 bases and 6 bases, there was a span of 12 bases. CDR3 length: 13 residues. CDR1 and CDR2 (germline): SEHNR, FQNEAQ (reference sequence). CDR3 amino acids: CASSSTAYPEAFF. CDR3 nucleotides: TGTGCCAGCAGCTCGACAGCATACCCTGAAGCTTTCTTT.

V is TRBV7-2 and J is TRBJ1-1; 7 bases align to TRBD1. From germline, CDR1 is SGHTA and CDR2 FQGNSA. This CDR3 comprises 14 residues. Unmatched junction bases numbered 7, after V lost 8 bases and J lost 1 base. As DNA, the CDR3 is TGTGCCAGCGGACGGGACAGAAAGAACACTGAAGCTTTCTTT. It specifies CASGRDRKNTEAFF.

This chain uses TRBV5-6 with TRBJ1-1; D is ambiguous. The germline V gene encodes CDR1 SGHDT and CDR2 YYEEEE. V lost 3 bases and J 5 bases, leaving 8 bases between the germline ends. The CDR3 covers 12 residues. The CDR3: CASSSRWTEAFF. The CDR3 region has the DNA TGTGCCAGCAGCTCCCGGTGGACTGAAGCTTTCTTT.

This clonotype has at least ten counts. The chain has TRBV5-1 and TRBJ2-1; 8 bases line up with TRBD1. The germline gives CDR1 SGHRS, CDR2 YFSETQ. The CDR3 is made up of 13 amino acids. Losses at the gene ends were 1 base for V and 8 bases for J; bases not matched to a gene: 2. The CDR3 loop is CASSLPGGHEQFF. For the CDR3, the DNA is TGCGCCAGCAGCTTGCCAGGGGGCCATGAGCAGTTCTTC.

This clonotype turned up a few times. The gene calls are TRBV12-3 or TRBV12-4 and TRBJ1-3; 7 positions agree with TRBD1. CDR3 length: 17 residues. V lost 4 bases and J lost 3; bases outside the gene matches: 12. This CDR3 reads CASSSPLGTEDGNTIYF. CDR3 nucleotides: TGTGCCAGCAGTTCACCGCTCGGGACAGAGGATGGAAACACCATATATTTT.

This clonotype was found many times. V gene TRBV5-4 combines with J gene TRBJ2-3; 8 nucleotides line up with TRBD2. This CDR3 is built from 15 residues. V trimming: 2 bases; J trimming: 1 base; junction bases outside the gene matches: 3. Germline-derived CDR1 and CDR2 are SGHNT and YYREEE (reference sequence). The CDR3 coding sequence is TGTGCCAGCAGCTTAGACGGGGGGGGCACAGATACGCAGTATTTT. Its translation: CASSLDGGGTDTQYF. The full variable domain, completed using reference TRBV5-4 and TRBJ2-3, is ETGVTQSPTHLIKTRGQQVTLRCSSQSGHNTVSWYQQALGQGPQFIFQYYREEENGRGNFPPRFSGLQFPNYSSELNVNALELDDSALYLCASSLDGGGTDTQYFGPGTRLTVL.

The chain employs TRBV7-9 and TRBJ2-2; tentative D call: TRBD1 (6 bases). The CDR3 runs to 12 residues. V was cut by 8 bases and J by 7 bases, with 11 bases left in between. The germline CDR1 and CDR2 sequences are SEHNR and FQNEAQ (reference sequence). The CDR3 DNA reads TGTGCCAGCGGAGGACAGTTCGGGGAGCTGTTTTTT. This translates into CASGGQFGELFF.

This clonotype was detected only a few times. The genes are TRBV7-3 and TRBJ2-1; 7 bases fit TRBD2. Germline CDR1 and CDR2: SGHTA and FQGTGA. J gave up 9 bases and V 2 bases, and 1 base lay outside the gene matches. This CDR3 spans 12 amino acids. CDR3 loop: CASSLPSGEQFF. The CDR3 bases are TGTGCCAGCAGCTTACCTAGCGGTGAGCAGTTCTTC.

V and J are TRBV7-9 and TRBJ2-2; 7 bases are shared with TRBD1. Germline CDR1 and CDR2: SEHNR and FQNEAQ (reference sequence). The trim removed 6 bases at V and 11 bases at J, leaving 9 bases unmatched. The CDR3 spans 13 residues. The CDR3 protein is CASSPPDRVELFF. The CDR3 nucleotides read TGTGCCAGCAGTCCTCCTGACAGGGTAGAGCTGTTTTTT.

Only a few counts were recorded for this clonotype. This chain uses TRBV7-9 with TRBJ2-2; 8 bases map to TRBD1. Germline CDR1 reads SEHNR; CDR2 reads FQNEAQ (reference sequence). Losses at the gene ends were 5 bases for V and 4 bases for J; bases not matched to a gene: 6. The CDR3 extends over 15 amino acids. CDR3 residues: CASSRTGLLTGELFF. Here the CDR3 DNA reads TGTGCCAGCAGCCGGACAGGGCTTCTCACCGGGGAGCTGTTTTTT.

The genes are TRBV7-6 and TRBJ1-1, with D unclear. Trimming removed 5 bases at V and 0 bases at J, with 10 bases between. Germline V lookup: CDR1 SGHVS, CDR2 FNYEAQ. CDR3 length equals 14 residues. The CDR3 DNA is TGTGCCAGCAGCCCAATCCGGGTGAACACTGAAGCTTTCTTT. Its protein product is CASSPIRVNTEAFF.

This clonotype was counted between two and nine times. The rearrangement uses TRBV6-5 and TRBJ2-3; D unresolved. Between the trimmed V and J ends, which lost 7 bases and 3 bases, there was a span of 11 bases. Germline V CDR1 and CDR2: MNHEY, SVGAGI. This CDR3 has 13 residues. Written as DNA, the CDR3 is TGTGCCAGCATCAGTGAGACGACAGATACGCAGTATTTT. As protein: CASISETTDTQYF.

V is TRBV21-1 and J is TRBJ1-2. TRBV21-1 has pseudogene status. The CDR3 runs 12 residues. The CDR3: CASSKCGHLYTF. CDR3 bases: TGTGCCAGCAGCAAATGTGGTCACCTCTACACCTTC.

The chain carries TRBV20-1 and TRBJ2-3; tentatively, D is TRBD2 (6 bases). Looked up from germline, CDR1 is DFQATT and CDR2 is SNEGSKA (reference sequence). Trimming took 0 bases from V and 7 from J, leaving 14 bases between them. The CDR3 is made up of 14 amino acids. The CDR3 loop reads CSAREGTLGYTQYF. CDR3 DNA: TGCAGTGCTAGAGAGGGGACTCTCGGGTATACGCAGTATTTT.

The gene calls are TRBV19 and TRBJ2-7; the D gene is possibly TRBD1 (6 bases). V gave up 2 bases and J gave up 8 bases, with 19 bases separating them. The CDR3 has 15 residues. The germline V gene encodes CDR1 LNHDA and CDR2 SQIVND (reference sequence). The CDR3 protein is CASSIFSTGSKKQYF. In DNA, the CDR3 is TGTGCCAGTAGTATATTTTCGACAGGCTCCAAGAAGCAGTACTTC.

This clonotype came up a few times. The chain employs TRBV7-6 and TRBJ2-2; D remains unclear. The germline V gene encodes CDR1 SGHVS and CDR2 FNYEAQ. This CDR3 has 13 amino acids. Trimming took 4 bases from V and 4 from J, leaving 7 bases between them. In DNA, the CDR3 is TGTGCCAGCAGCTCCTGGAGCACCGGGGAGCTGTTTTTT. It is translated as CASSSWSTGELFF. Using reference TRBV7-6 and TRBJ2-2 for the parts outside the CDR3, the full variable domain is GAGVSQSPRYKVTKRGQDVALRCDPISGHVSLYWYRQALGQGPEFLTYFNYEAQQDKSGLPNDRFSAERPEGSISTLTIQRTEQRDSAMYRCASSSWSTGELFFGEGSRLTVL.

This clonotype was picked up a small number of times. This chain links TRBV20-1 with TRBJ2-5; TRBD1 is a possible D gene (6 bases). Trimming left V 5 bases short and J 1 base short, with 11 bases between. Germline loops: CDR1 DFQATT, CDR2 SNEGSKA (reference sequence). The CDR3 totals 13 residues. CDR3 amino acids: CSAGRTVQETQYF. CDR3 DNA sequence: TGCAGTGCTGGTAGGACAGTCCAAGAGACCCAGTACTTC.

This clonotype has just a few counts. J is TRBJ2-5 and V is TRBV7-8, with 9 bases identical to TRBD2. Germline V gene lookup returns CDR1 SGHVS and CDR2 FQNEAQ. Trimming at V came to 6 bases and at J to 5 bases, leaving 7 bases not matched to a gene. The CDR3 extends over 14 amino acids. This chain's CDR3 is CASRGAGGVETQYF. Written as DNA, the CDR3 is TGTGCCAGCAGGGGAGCGGGGGGAGTGGAGACCCAGTACTTC.

In DNA, the CDR3 is TGTGCCAGTAGTATGGCGGGTCGGGCCGGGGAGCTGTTTTTT. Residues: CASSMAGRAGELFF. The chain couples TRBV19 to TRBJ2-2; TRBD2 is a possible D gene (5 bases). This CDR3 is built from 14 residues. Germline V lookup: CDR1 LNHDA, CDR2 SQIVND (reference sequence). With 3 bases removed from V and 6 bases from J, the gap between germline ends came to 11 bases.

This clonotype was seen a handful of times. The chain combines TRBV12-3 or TRBV12-4 with TRBJ1-1; no firm D call. The CDR3 has 13 residues. The V and J ends lost 3 bases and 3 bases respectively, with 8 bases between them. The CDR3 loop is CASSFDSYTEAFF. CDR3 in DNA: TGTGCCAGCAGTTTCGATTCCTACACTGAAGCTTTCTTT.